The sequence of this T cell receptor (beta chain) was determined in a study of regulatory T cells in long-lasting Graves disease (dated by TCRdb to about 2021). A note on the overall study: Persistent Graves' disease meant more than 5 years of antithyroid drug treatment with TSH receptor autoantibodies that stayed positive. The study was conducted in China and was registered as a clinical trial. A total of roughly 33 samples underwent TCR sequencing: around 13 from persistent and around 20 from newly diagnosed Graves' disease patients. In the clinical cohort, patients with persistent Graves' disease had used antithyroid drugs for an average of about 10.3 years. This study used TCR sequencing and RNA sequencing of peripheral blood to compare persistent Graves' disease patients against newly diagnosed Graves' disease patients. What the authors observed across the whole study: Sequencing and analysis were restricted to the TCR beta chain. Only peripheral blood was studied, because thyroid tissue, the primary lesion, was inaccessible. The small sample size was acknowledged by the authors as a limitation that may reduce accuracy. More public clonotypes were shared among persistent patients (under 3,000) than among newly diagnosed patients (966). Preferential use of TRBV28, TRBJ1-2 and TRBJ2-5 was observed in persistent disease, whereas TRBV20-1 and TRBJ2-1 were favored in newly diagnosed disease. Persistent Graves' disease patients showed lower TCR Shannon entropy and fewer highly expanded clones than newly diagnosed patients, suggesting clonal expansion.

The receptor library was made with multiplex PCR. TCRdb lists the instrument as Illumina HiSeq 4000. CDR3 regions were amplified by Arm-PCR with iRepertoire HTBI primers to construct TCR beta libraries. Before sequencing, the PCR products went through gel purification. The paper's processing steps were these. Across samples, about 64 TRBV and roughly 15 TRBJ segments were identified and used for gene usage analysis of CDR3 amino acid clonotypes. COPE and FqMerger were used to merge the filtered high-quality paired reads into contigs. BLAST was used to align contigs to IMGT TRBV, TRBD and TRBJ reference genes, and CDR3 was defined according to IMGT. Highly expanded clones were defined as clonotypes with a frequency above 0.1%. Shannon entropy was used to measure repertoire diversity, and the Gini coefficient was used to measure V-J evenness. A clonotype found in more than one individual was treated as public. Starting from the raw public reads, TCRdb applied fastp trimming at Q25, assembled clones with MiXCR and retained in-frame beta chains. Each record represents a unique CDR3 protein, reported with the most common genes and DNA among its rows. In this record, the V and J calls reflect TCRdb's handling and not the investigators' own analysis. The sample profile shows approximately 690,000 distinct CDR3 sequences; about 30% of them were found once. The top ten clonotypes cover roughly 40% of the sample.

A word on this clonotype: It has no known antigen specificity. Base qualities are not provided; no much larger clone lies one nucleotide away.

There are 18 amino acids in the CDR3, from cysteine to phenylalanine inclusive. Only CDR3 DNA remains: 54 bases, in frame from the first base. At the junction V is shortened by 2 bases and J by 7 bases, with 21 bases in between. Per the germline V gene, ENHRY is the CDR1 and SYGVKD is the CDR2. The time point label corresponds to: persistent/refractory GD, antithyroid drugs over 5 years with positive TRAb. For both TCR sequencing and RNA sequencing, RNA was extracted from PBMCs in TRIzol. The diagnosis of Graves' disease followed American Thyroid Association guidelines. Patients for the study were recruited at an endocrinology department in Xi'an, China. Each patient gave roughly 8.4 milliliters of peripheral blood, collected in an EDTA anticoagulant tube. PBMCs were isolated by Ficoll Paque Plus density gradient separation without further T cell sorting. RNA quality was checked with an Agilent 2100 Bioanalyzer and agarose gel, and concentration with a NanoDrop 2000.

The sequence came from a female donor with Graves disease. The chain is assembled from TRBV10-3 and TRBJ1-6; the D gene assignment is ambiguous. This specimen consisted of peripheral blood mononuclear cells (PBMCs), obtained when the disease was refractory, from a patient treated with antithyroid drugs. The base sequence is TGTGCCATCAGTGAGATTGAACCCCATATATATCGCAATTCACCCCTCCACTTT. This codes for CAISEIEPHIYRNSPLHF.